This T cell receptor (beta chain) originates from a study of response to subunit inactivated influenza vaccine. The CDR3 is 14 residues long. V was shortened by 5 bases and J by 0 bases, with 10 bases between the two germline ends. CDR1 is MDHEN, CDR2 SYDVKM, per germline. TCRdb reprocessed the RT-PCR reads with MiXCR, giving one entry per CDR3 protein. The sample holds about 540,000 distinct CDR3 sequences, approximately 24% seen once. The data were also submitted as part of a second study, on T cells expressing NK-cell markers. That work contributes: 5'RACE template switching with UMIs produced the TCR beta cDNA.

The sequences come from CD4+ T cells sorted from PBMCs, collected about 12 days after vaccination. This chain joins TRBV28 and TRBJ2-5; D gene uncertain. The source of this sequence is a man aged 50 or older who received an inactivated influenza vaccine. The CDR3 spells CASSIPSYQETQYF. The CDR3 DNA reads TGTGCCAGCAGTATACCATCGTACCAAGAGACCCAGTACTTC.